This TCR beta chain was found in a study of T cell clones after liver transplantation. Generated by immunoSEQ multiplex PCR, the TCRdb table keeps only in-frame clones and is missing some. The repertoire has about 75,000 clones, about 85% of them found once; the top ten carry around 2.2%. This clone was recorded a few times. In germline, CDR1 is MNHEY, CDR2 SVGAGI. There are 13 residues in the CDR3. Deletions cut 0 bases from V and 7 bases from J, with 6 bases between. The chain carries TRBV6-5 and TRBJ2-2; TRBD2 is a possible D gene (5 bases). The sequencing used CD4+ T cells from blood, collected roughly 48 months after liver transplant. The sequence was obtained from a human patient who received a liver transplant. Part of the T cell pool may stem from the graft donor. The CDR3 spells CASSYSRDGELFF. Here the CDR3 DNA reads TGTGCCAGCAGTTACTCGAGGGACGGGGAGCTGTTTTTT.